Detailed here is one TCR beta chain. In germline, CDR1 is LNHDA, CDR2 SQIVND (reference sequence). The CDR3 is 16 residues long. Trimming took off 0 bases at V and 9 bases at J, with 19 bases between the two ends. Per the study methods: Nucleated cell number was recorded as an estimate derived from reference gene primer amplification. Produced via immunoSEQ multiplex PCR; TCRdb's table is partial and in-frame only. V, J and clone size are those of that table, while D and trimming were read from the DNA. This table holds tens of thousands of clones, less than 90% found once. The data stem from a study of blood T cell repertoires in COVID-19. Study-level information: The samples span acute and convalescent COVID-19 from the United States, Italy and Spain. The analysed material was cDNA or gDNA that came from T cells, B-cell-depleted T cells, or PBMCs.

The source is a man older than 75 in a cohort sampled during active COVID-19. Material for sequencing was peripheral blood. The V call is TRBV19, the J call TRBJ2-3; perhaps TRBD1 as D (6 bases). The CDR3 DNA is TGTGCCAGTAGTATAGATCACACAGGGATGACTTTCACGCAGTATTTT. This codes for CASSIDHTGMTFTQYF.